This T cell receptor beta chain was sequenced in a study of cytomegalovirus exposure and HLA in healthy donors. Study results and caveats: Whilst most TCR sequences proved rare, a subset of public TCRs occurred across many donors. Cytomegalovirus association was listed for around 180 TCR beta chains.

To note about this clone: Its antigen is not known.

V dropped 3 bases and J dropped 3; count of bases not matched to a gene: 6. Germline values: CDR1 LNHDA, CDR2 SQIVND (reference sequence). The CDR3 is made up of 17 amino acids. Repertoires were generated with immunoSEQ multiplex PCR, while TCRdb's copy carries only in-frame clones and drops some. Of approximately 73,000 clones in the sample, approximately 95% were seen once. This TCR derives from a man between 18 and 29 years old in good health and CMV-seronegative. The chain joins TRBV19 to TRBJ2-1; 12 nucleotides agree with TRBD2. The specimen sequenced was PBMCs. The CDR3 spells CASSIASGGDGYNEQFF. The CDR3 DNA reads TGTGCCAGTAGTATCGCTAGCGGGGGGGATGGCTACAATGAGCAGTTCTTC.